This TCR beta chain was captured by sequencing in a study of control samples from healthy donors and cancer patients. CDR1 is MDHEN, CDR2 SYDVKM, per germline. The ends lost 3 bases at V and 1 base at J; junction bases unmatched: 7. The CDR3 extends over 16 amino acids. TCRdb's table, derived via immunoSEQ multiplex PCR, lists solely in-frame clones and lacks some. The sample lists 120,000 or so clones, approximately 84% seen once, with about 1.8% in the top ten. The material sequenced was blood. V usage is TRBV28 and J usage is TRBJ2-5; TRBD1 aligns across 8 bases. The source is a man younger than 35 in good health. The CDR3 region is CASSLRFGQGQETQYF. CDR3 nucleotide sequence: TGTGCCAGCAGTTTGCGCTTCGGACAGGGCCAAGAGACCCAGTACTTC.